This note documents a single T cell receptor beta chain sequence. Method: immunoSEQ multiplex PCR; TCRdb's copy keeps in-frame clones and lacks some. This sample has roughly 99,000 clones, with over 70% found just once. The data are from a study of blood T cell repertoires in COVID-19. Per the germline V gene, CDR1 is LNHDA and CDR2 is SQIVND (reference sequence). After removal of 2 bases from V and 4 bases from J, the junction contained 6 bases not matched to a gene. The CDR3 has 15 amino acids. The origin of this receptor is a woman older than 75 with acute or convalescent COVID-19. Sequenced sample: peripheral blood. V gene TRBV19 combines with J gene TRBJ2-5, with TRBD2 matching 8 bases. The CDR3 protein is CASSIRGGPGETQYF. CDR3 nucleotides: TGTGCCAGTAGTATACGGGGGGGGCCGGGAGAGACCCAGTACTTC.